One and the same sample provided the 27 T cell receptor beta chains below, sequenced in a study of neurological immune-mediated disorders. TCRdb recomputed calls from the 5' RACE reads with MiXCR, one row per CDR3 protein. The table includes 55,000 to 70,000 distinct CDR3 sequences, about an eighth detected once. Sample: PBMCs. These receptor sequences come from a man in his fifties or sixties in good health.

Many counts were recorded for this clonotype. In DNA, the CDR3 is TGTGCCAGCAGTGTCACCGGGACTAGAATCGAGCAGTACTTC. This translates into CASSVTGTRIEQYF. This chain links TRBV6-2 or TRBV6-3 with TRBJ2-7, with 8 nucleotides matching TRBD2. V shed 5 bases, J shed 6 bases, and the junction held 9 bases outside the gene matches. CDR1 and CDR2 from the germline V gene are MNHEY and SVGEGT. This CDR3 is built from 14 residues.

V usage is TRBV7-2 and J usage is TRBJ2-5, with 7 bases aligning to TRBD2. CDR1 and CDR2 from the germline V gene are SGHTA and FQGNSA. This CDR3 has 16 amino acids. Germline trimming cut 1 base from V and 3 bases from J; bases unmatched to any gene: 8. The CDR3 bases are TGTGCCAGCAGCTTAGGGGCCCAGCGGGGTAAAGAGACCCAGTACTTC. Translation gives CASSLGAQRGKETQYF. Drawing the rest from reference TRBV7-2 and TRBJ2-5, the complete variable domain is GAGVSQSPSNKVTEKGKDVELRCDPISGHTALYWYRQSLGQGLEFLIYFQGNSAPDKSGLPSDRFSAERTGGSVSTLTIQRTQQEDSAVYLCASSLGAQRGKETQYFGPGTRLLVL.

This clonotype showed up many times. The CDR3: CASRSGQGANTEAFF. CDR3 sequence (DNA): TGTGCCAGCAGATCCGGACAGGGGGCGAACACTGAAGCTTTCTTT. The chain recombines TRBV6-5 with TRBJ1-1; 11 bases are shared with TRBD1. Germline assignment: CDR1 MNHEY and CDR2 SVGAGI. CDR3 length: 15 amino acids. J gave up 1 base and V 6 bases, and 4 bases lay outside the gene matches.

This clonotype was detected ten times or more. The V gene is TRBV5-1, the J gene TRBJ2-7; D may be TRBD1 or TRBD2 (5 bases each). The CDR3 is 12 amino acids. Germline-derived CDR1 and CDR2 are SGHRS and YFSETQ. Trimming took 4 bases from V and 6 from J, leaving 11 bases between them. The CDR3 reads CASSGTLSEQYF. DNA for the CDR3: TGCGCCAGCAGCGGGACGCTTAGCGAGCAGTACTTC.

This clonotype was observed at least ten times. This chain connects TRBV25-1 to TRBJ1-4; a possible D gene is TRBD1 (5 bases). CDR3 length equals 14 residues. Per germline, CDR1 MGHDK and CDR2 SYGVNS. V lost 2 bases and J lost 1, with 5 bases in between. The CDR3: CASSEGGTNEKLFF. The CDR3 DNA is TGTGCCAGCAGTGAAGGGGGAACTAATGAAAAACTGTTTTTT.

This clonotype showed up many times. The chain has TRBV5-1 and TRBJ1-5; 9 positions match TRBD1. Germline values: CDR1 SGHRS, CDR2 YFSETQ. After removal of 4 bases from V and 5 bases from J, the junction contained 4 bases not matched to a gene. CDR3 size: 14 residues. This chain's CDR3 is CASSGGQGDQPQHF. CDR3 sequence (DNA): TGCGCCAGCAGCGGGGGACAGGGAGATCAGCCCCAGCATTTT.

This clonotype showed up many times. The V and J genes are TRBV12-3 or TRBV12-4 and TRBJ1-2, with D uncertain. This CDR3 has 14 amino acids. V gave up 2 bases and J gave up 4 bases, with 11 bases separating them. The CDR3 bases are TGTGCCAGCAGTTTAACCGGGGAACTCTATGGCTACACCTTC. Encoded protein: CASSLTGELYGYTF.

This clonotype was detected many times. CDR3 in amino acids: CASSLARGRGAQETQYF. CDR3 bases: TGTGCCAGCAGCTTAGCGCGTGGAAGAGGGGCCCAAGAGACCCAGTACTTC. This chain uses TRBV7-7 with TRBJ2-5, with D perhaps matching TRBD1 or TRBD2 (5 bases each). The CDR3 length is 17 residues. V lost 0 bases, J lost 1 base, and 15 bases lay in between. Germline V gives CDR1 SSHAT, CDR2 FNYEAQ (reference sequence).

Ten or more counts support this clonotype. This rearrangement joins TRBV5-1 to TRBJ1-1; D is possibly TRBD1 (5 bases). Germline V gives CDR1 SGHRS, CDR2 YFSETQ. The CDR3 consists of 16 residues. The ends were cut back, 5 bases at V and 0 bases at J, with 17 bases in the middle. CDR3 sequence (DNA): TGCGCCAGCAGTCGGGAGCCGGGACGGATGAACACTGAAGCTTTCTTT. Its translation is CASSREPGRMNTEAFF.

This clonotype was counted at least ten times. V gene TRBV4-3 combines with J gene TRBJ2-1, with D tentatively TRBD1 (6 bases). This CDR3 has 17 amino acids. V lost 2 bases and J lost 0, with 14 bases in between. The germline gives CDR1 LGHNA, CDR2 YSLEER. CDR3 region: CASSQLTGPSSYNEQFF. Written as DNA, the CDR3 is TGCGCCAGCAGCCAACTGACAGGCCCTAGCTCCTACAATGAGCAGTTCTTC.

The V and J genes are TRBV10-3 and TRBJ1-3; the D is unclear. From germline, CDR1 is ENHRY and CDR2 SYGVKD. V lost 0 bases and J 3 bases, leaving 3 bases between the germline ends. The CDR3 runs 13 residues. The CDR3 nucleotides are TGTGCCATCAGTGAGTCGTATGGAAACACCATATATTTT. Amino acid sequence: CAISESYGNTIYF.

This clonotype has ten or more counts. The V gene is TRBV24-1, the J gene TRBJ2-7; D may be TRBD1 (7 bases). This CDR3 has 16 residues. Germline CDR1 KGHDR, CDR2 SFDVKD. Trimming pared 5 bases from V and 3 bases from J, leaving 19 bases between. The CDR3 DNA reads TGTGCCACCAGTGGCATAGAACAGGGGAGGAGCTACGAGCAGTACTTC. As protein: CATSGIEQGRSYEQYF.

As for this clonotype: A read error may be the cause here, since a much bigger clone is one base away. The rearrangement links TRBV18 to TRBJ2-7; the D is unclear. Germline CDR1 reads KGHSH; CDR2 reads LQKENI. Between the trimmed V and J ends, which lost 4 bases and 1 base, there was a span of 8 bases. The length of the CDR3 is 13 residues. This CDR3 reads CASSQGKSYEQYF. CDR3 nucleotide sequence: TGTGCCAGCTCACAGGGAAAGTCCTACGAGCAGTACTTC.

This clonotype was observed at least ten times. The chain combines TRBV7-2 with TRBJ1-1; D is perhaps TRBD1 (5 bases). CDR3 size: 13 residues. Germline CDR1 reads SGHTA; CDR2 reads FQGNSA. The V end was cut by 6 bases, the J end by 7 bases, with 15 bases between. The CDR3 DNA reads TGTGCCAGCAGGGGACCCCCAAGGATTGAAGCTTTCTTT. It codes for CASRGPPRIEAFF. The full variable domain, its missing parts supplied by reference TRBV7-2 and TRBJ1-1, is GAGVSQSPSNKVTEKGKDVELRCDPISGHTALYWYRQSLGQGLEFLIYFQGNSAPDKSGLPSDRFSAERTGGSVSTLTIQRTQQEDSAVYLCASRGPPRIEAFFGQGTRLTVV.

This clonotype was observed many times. CDR3 region: CASSFDRSNEKLFF. The CDR3, as DNA: TGCGCCAGCAGCTTCGACAGAAGTAATGAAAAACTGTTTTTT. The chain has TRBV5-1 and TRBJ1-4; possibly TRBD1 for D (5 bases). The ends were cut back, 2 bases at V and 4 bases at J, with 9 bases in the middle. Germline V gives CDR1 SGHRS, CDR2 YFSETQ. This CDR3 is built from 14 residues. Full variable domain (remainder filled in from reference TRBV5-1 and TRBJ1-4): KAGVTQTPRYLIKTRGQQVTLSCSPISGHRSVSWYQQTPGQGLQFLFEYFSETQRNKGNFPGRFSGRQFSNSRSEMNVSTLELGDSALYLCASSFDRSNEKLFFGSGTQLSVL.

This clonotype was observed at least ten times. The CDR3 loop reads CASSLVPSGGADTQYF. CDR3 DNA sequence: TGTGCCAGCAGCTTAGTACCTAGCGGGGGGGCAGATACGCAGTATTTT. The chain combines TRBV7-2 with TRBJ2-3; 12 bases line up with TRBD2. V trimming: 1 base; J trimming: 4 bases; junction bases outside the gene matches: 3. The CDR3 sequence is 16 residues long. From germline, CDR1 is SGHTA and CDR2 FQGNSA.

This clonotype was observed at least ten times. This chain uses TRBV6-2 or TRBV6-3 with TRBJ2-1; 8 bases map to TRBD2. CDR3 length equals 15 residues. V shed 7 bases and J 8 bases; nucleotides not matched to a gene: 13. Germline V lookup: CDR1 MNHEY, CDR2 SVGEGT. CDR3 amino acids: CASNPRGGTMHEQFF. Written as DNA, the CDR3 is TGTGCCAGCAACCCTCGGGGGGGCACGATGCATGAGCAGTTCTTC.

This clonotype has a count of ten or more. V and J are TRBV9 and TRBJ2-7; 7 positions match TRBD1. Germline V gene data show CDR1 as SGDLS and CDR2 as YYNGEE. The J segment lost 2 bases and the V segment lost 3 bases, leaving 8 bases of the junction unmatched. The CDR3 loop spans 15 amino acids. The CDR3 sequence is CASSASPGGTYEQYF. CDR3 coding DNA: TGTGCCAGCAGCGCGAGTCCAGGGGGAACCTACGAGCAGTACTTC.

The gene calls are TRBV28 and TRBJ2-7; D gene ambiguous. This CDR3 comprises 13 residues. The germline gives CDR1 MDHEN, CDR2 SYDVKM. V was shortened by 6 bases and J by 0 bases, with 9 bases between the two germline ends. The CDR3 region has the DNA TGTGCCAGCAGGGCCCCCAACTCCTACGAGCAGTACTTC. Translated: CASRAPNSYEQYF. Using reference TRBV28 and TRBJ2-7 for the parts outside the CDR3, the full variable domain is DVKVTQSSRYLVKRTGEKVFLECVQDMDHENMFWYRQDPGLGLRLIYFSYDVKMKEKGDIPEGYSVSREKKERFSLILESASTNQTSMYLCASRAPNSYEQYFGPGTRLTVT.

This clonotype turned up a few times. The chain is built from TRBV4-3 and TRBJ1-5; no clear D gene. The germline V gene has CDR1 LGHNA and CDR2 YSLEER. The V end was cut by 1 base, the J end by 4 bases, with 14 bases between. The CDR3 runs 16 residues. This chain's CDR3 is CASSQVPLSGNQPQHF. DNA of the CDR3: TGCGCCAGCAGCCAAGTTCCACTCTCGGGGAATCAGCCCCAGCATTTT.

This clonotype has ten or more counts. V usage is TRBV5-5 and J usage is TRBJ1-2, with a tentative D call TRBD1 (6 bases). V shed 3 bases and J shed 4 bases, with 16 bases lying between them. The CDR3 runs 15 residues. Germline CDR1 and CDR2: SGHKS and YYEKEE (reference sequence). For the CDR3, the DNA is TGTGCCAGCAGCTCTGCGGGGGGCCTAAGCTATGGCTACACCTTC. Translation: CASSSAGGLSYGYTF.

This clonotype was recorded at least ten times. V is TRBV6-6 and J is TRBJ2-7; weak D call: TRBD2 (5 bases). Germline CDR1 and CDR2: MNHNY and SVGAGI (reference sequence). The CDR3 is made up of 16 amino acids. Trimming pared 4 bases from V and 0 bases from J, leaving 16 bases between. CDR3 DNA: TGTGCCAGCAGTTCGGGCCGTGAGGCGGGCTCCTACGAGCAGTACTTC. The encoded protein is CASSSGREAGSYEQYF.

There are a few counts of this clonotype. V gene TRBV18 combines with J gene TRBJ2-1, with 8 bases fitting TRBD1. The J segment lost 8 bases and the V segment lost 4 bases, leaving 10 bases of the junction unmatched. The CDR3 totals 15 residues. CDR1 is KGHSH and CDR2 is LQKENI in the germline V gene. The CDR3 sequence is CASSLTGGIRDEQFF. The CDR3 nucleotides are TGTGCCAGCTCACTAACAGGGGGGATACGCGATGAGCAGTTCTTC.

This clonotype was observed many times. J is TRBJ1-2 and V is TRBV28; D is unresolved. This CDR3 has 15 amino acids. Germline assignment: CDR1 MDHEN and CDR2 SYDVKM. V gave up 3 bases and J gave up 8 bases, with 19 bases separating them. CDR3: CASSFPRPPTTGYTF. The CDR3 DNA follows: TGTGCCAGCAGTTTCCCCAGACCCCCCACAACGGGCTACACCTTC.

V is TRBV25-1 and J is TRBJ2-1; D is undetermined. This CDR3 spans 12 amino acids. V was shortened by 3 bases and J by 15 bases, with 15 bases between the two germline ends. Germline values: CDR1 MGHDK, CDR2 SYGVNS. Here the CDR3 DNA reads TGTGCCAGCAGTGATCCACCCCGCCGGTTGTTCTTC. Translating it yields CASSDPPRRLFF.

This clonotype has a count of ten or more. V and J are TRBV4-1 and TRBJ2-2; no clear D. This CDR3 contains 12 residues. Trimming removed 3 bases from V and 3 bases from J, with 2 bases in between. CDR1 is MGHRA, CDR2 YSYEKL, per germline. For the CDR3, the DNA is TGCGCCAGCAGCCATTACACCGGGGAGCTGTTTTTT. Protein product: CASSHYTGELFF.

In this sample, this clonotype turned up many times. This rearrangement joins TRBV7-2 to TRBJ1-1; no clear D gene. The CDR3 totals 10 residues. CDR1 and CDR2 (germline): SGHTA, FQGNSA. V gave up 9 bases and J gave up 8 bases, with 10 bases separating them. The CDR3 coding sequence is TGTGCCAGGGCTTCCGGGGAAGCTTTCTTT. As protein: CARASGEAFF.